The present TCR beta chain was sequenced within a study of cytomegalovirus exposure and HLA in healthy donors. Germline-derived CDR1 and CDR2 are SGHNT and YYREEE (reference sequence). This CDR3 is built from 14 residues. The V and J ends lost 5 bases and 3 bases, in that order; junction bases with no gene match: 4. Researchers ran the PCR with 60 Vbeta and 13 Jbeta primers. Only in-frame clones appear in the TCRdb table, and some are missing; sequencing was by immunoSEQ multiplex PCR. The sample includes approximately 150,000 clones, about 70% of them seen just once. This receptor was taken from a woman in her 40s in good health and CMV-seropositive. Sequencing used PBMCs. This chain uses TRBV5-4 with TRBJ2-7, with TRBD2 matching 11 bases. CDR3 in amino acids: CASSFTSGSYEQYF. CDR3 in DNA: TGTGCCAGCAGTTTCACTAGCGGGAGCTACGAGCAGTACTTC.